Below, 15 T cell receptor beta chains from the same sample are listed, as sequenced in a study of blood T cell repertoires in COVID-19. Produced via immunoSEQ multiplex PCR; TCRdb's table is partial and in-frame only. The sample has more than 300,000 clones, approximately 84% seen once; the top ten hold roughly 4%. The source material was PBMCs or T cells enriched from blood (not recorded which). The receptors were sampled from a man aged 25-40 years who had recovered from COVID-19.

This clone was seen a few times. This chain's CDR3 is CSAPPKETQYF. The CDR3 DNA is TGCAGTGCTCCACCTAAGGAGACCCAGTACTTC. The chain combines TRBV20-1 with TRBJ2-5; D call uncertain. CDR3 length: 11 residues. With 5 bases removed from V and 5 bases from J, the gap between germline ends came to 9 bases. Germline CDR1 and CDR2: DFQATT and SNEGSKA (reference sequence).

The chain uses TRBV5-1 and TRBJ1-5; D is perhaps TRBD1 (5 bases). V was cut by 0 bases and J by 2 bases, with 9 bases left in between. The CDR3 is 15 amino acids. Germline V CDR1 and CDR2: SGHRS, YFSETQ. CDR3 DNA sequence: TGCGCCAGCAGCTTGGAAGGGGAGGGCAATCAGCCCCAGCATTTT. As protein: CASSLEGEGNQPQHF. The variable domain in full, with the rest retrieved from reference TRBV5-1 and TRBJ1-5, is KAGVTQTPRYLIKTRGQQVTLSCSPISGHRSVSWYQQTPGQGLQFLFEYFSETQRNKGNFPGRFSGRQFSNSRSEMNVSTLELGDSALYLCASSLEGEGNQPQHFGDGTRLSIL.

This rearrangement joins TRBV20-1 to TRBJ1-2; D unresolved. The CDR3 spans 10 residues. Germline CDR1 DFQATT, CDR2 SNEGSKA (reference sequence). V was cut by 5 bases and J by 4 bases, with 5 bases left in between. In DNA form, the CDR3 reads TGCAGTGCTGCGGGCTATGGCTACACCTTC. This encodes CSAAGYGYTF.

The chain couples TRBV5-1 to TRBJ1-1; 7 nucleotides agree with TRBD1. J lost 0 bases, V lost 3 bases, and 8 bases had no gene match. The CDR3 runs 16 residues. Germline V gene sequence: CDR1 SGHRS, CDR2 YFSETQ. The CDR3 nucleotides are TGCGCCAGCAGCTCAAGACAGGGTGCGCTGAACACTGAAGCTTTCTTT. Translated, it gives CASSSRQGALNTEAFF.

About this clone itself: Within the sample, other DNA sequences also encode this same CDR3. The chain carries TRBV6-5 and TRBJ2-7; the match to TRBD1 covers 11 bases. V shed 9 bases, J shed 1 base, and the junction held 2 bases outside the gene matches. Germline CDR1 and CDR2: MNHEY and SVGAGI. The CDR3 has 13 residues. DNA of the CDR3: TGTGCCAGTGGACAGGGGGCTTCCTACGAGCAGTACTTC. Its protein product is CASGQGASYEQYF.

The DNA of the CDR3 is TGTGCCAGCAGCTTGAGCAGGGGCTATGGTAATCAGCCCCAGCATTTT. It codes for CASSLSRGYGNQPQHF. The V call is TRBV5-6, the J call TRBJ1-5, with a tentative D call TRBD1 (6 bases). Trimming stripped 1 base from V and 4 bases from J, with 15 bases between. Germline V gene lookup returns CDR1 SGHDT and CDR2 YYEEEE. The CDR3 is 16 residues long.

V is TRBV7-9 and J is TRBJ2-1; D remains unclear. This CDR3 region has 13 residues. Germline assignment: CDR1 SEHNR and CDR2 FQNEAQ (reference sequence). The V gene lost 7 bases and the J gene lost 0 bases, with 7 bases spanning the gap. The chain's CDR3 is CASKLSSYNEQFF. CDR3 DNA sequence: TGTGCCAGCAAGCTGAGCTCCTACAATGAGCAGTTCTTC.

CDR3 sequence (DNA): TGCGCCAGCAGACCCGACCCGGGACAGGGGTGGTACGAGCAGTACTTC. Residues: CASRPDPGQGWYEQYF. The gene calls are TRBV5-1 and TRBJ2-7, with 10 bases lining up with TRBD1. The CDR3 has 16 amino acids. Germline CDR1 and CDR2: SGHRS and YFSETQ. V shed 5 bases and J 4 bases; nucleotides not matched to a gene: 12.

This clone appeared a few times. This chain uses TRBV19 with TRBJ1-2; possible D gene TRBD1, 5 bases. The germline gives CDR1 LNHDA, CDR2 SQIVND (reference sequence). Trimming took off 6 bases at V and 7 bases at J, with 15 bases between the two ends. The CDR3 is made up of 13 amino acids. The CDR3: CASRSGGLSGYTF. The CDR3 DNA reads TGTGCCAGTAGGTCTGGGGGGTTGAGTGGCTACACCTTC.

This rearrangement joins TRBV5-5 to TRBJ2-2; 10 positions agree with TRBD1. The germline CDR1 and CDR2 sequences are SGHKS and YYEKEE (reference sequence). This CDR3 region has 14 residues. Trimming cost V 4 bases and J 6 bases; bases outside gene matches: 3. CDR3 bases: TGTGCCAGCAGCCGGACAGGGGGACCCGGGGAGCTGTTTTTT. It is translated as CASSRTGGPGELFF.

This sequence joins TRBV6-5 and TRBJ1-3; no definite D call. With 10 bases removed from V and 0 bases from J, the gap between germline ends came to 13 bases. Germline V gives CDR1 MNHEY, CDR2 SVGAGI. This CDR3 comprises 14 residues. The CDR3 loop reads CATRKSFSGNTIYF. The CDR3 DNA sequence: TGTGCCACCAGAAAGAGCTTCTCTGGAAACACCATATATTTT.

The chain couples TRBV30 to TRBJ2-5; 13 bases map to TRBD2. Per the germline V gene, CDR1 is GTSNPN and CDR2 is SVGIG (reference sequence). V lost 2 bases, J lost 0 bases, and 6 bases stayed unmatched. The CDR3 consists of 17 residues. The CDR3 here is CAWSKGTSGAYQETQYF. For the CDR3, the DNA is TGTGCCTGGAGTAAAGGGACTAGCGGGGCGTACCAAGAGACCCAGTACTTC.

This chain links TRBV7-2 with TRBJ1-6; no clear D. The CDR3 has 17 residues. The V gene lost 5 bases and the J gene lost 5 bases, with 19 bases spanning the gap. CDR1 is SGHTA and CDR2 is FQGNSA in the germline V gene. CDR3 region: CASSPLMGRWDNSPLHF. CDR3 DNA sequence: TGTGCCAGCAGCCCCCTTATGGGGAGGTGGGATAATTCACCCCTCCACTTT.

The chain's CDR3 is CASSQEGGALEQYF. The CDR3 DNA is TGTGCCAGCAGCCAAGAAGGGGGGGCTCTCGAGCAGTACTTC. The genes are TRBV3-1 (or the pseudogene TRBV3-2) and TRBJ2-7, with a tentative D call TRBD2 (7 bases). The V gene's germline CDR1 is LGHDT and CDR2 YNNKEL (reference sequence). This CDR3 has 14 residues. Trimming stripped 0 bases from V and 6 bases from J, with 12 bases between.

The CDR3 region has the DNA TGTGCCAGCAGCAGGAGCGGGTTCCACTCCTACAATGAGCAGTTCTTC. This codes for CASSRSGFHSYNEQFF. This chain uses TRBV11-3 with TRBJ2-1; tentative D call: TRBD2 (6 bases). Germline CDR1 SGHNT, CDR2 YENEEA. This CDR3 comprises 16 residues. Trimming removed 5 bases from V and 0 bases from J, with 14 bases in between.